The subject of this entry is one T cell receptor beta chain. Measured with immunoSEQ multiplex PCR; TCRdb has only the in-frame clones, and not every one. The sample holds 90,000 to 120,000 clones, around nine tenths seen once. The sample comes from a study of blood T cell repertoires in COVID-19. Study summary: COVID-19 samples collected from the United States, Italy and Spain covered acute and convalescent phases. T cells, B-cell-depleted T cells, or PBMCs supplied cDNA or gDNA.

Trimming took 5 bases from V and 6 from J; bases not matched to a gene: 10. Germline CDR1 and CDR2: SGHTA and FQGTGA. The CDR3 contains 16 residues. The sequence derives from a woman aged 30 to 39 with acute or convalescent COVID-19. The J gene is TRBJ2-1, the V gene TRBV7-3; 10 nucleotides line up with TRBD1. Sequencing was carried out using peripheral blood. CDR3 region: CASSRPVGQGGNEQFF. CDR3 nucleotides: TGTGCCAGCAGCCGCCCCGTAGGACAGGGGGGCAATGAGCAGTTCTTC.